This T cell receptor beta chain derives from a study of cytomegalovirus exposure and HLA in healthy donors. Germline CDR1 reads SGHRS; CDR2 reads YFSETQ. CDR3 size: 14 residues. V lost 1 base, J lost 5 bases, and 4 bases stayed unmatched. This clone was observed a single time. PCR amplification relied on 60 Vbeta primers (plus 13 Jbeta primers). Original processing methods: There were about 80 million unique TCR beta chains by a later count, and approximately 12 million of them were shared. Sequencing used immunoSEQ multiplex PCR; TCRdb keeps in-frame clones, though not all of them. D and trimming were read from the DNA, whereas the V and J calls and clone size are those reported in that table. The sample has roughly 290,000 clones; over 85% are singletons.

The sample was PBMCs. The chain links TRBV5-1 to TRBJ2-3, with 7 bases lining up with TRBD2. The sequence was collected from a woman aged 18-35 years in good health and CMV-seronegative. The chain's CDR3 is CASSLWGGGDTQYF. In nucleotides, the CDR3 is TGCGCCAGCAGCTTGTGGGGGGGTGGAGATACGCAGTATTTT.